Reported below is one T cell receptor (beta chain). Clones were read by immunoSEQ multiplex PCR, and TCRdb kept only the in-frame ones, dropping some. The data contain a few hundred thousand clones, just under 90% of them singletons. From germline, CDR1 is LNHDA and CDR2 SQIVND (reference sequence). Trimming removed 4 bases from V and 6 bases from J; junction bases left unmatched: 7. The CDR3 consists of 15 residues. This sample is part of a study of blood T cell repertoires in COVID-19. This chain uses TRBV19 with TRBJ2-1; 9 bases map to TRBD2. The receptor comes from a woman aged 45-60 years with COVID-19, enrolled during active disease. The specimen sequenced was peripheral blood. CDR3 region: CASSTGTSLGNEQFF. CDR3 nucleotide sequence: TGTGCCAGTAGTACAGGGACTAGCCTGGGCAATGAGCAGTTCTTC.